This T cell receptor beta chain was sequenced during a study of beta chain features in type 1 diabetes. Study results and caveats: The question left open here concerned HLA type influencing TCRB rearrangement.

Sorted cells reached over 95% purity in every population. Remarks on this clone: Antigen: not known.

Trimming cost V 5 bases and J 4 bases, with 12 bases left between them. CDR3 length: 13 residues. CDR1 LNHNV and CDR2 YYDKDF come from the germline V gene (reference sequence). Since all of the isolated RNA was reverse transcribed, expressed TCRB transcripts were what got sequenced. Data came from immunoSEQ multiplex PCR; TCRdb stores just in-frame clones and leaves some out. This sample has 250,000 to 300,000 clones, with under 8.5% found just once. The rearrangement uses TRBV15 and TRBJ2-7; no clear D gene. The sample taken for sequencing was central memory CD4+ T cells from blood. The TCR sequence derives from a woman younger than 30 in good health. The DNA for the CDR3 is TGTGCCACCAGCGAACCGGGCGCATACGAGCAGTACTTC. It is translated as CATSEPGAYEQYF.